Below are 30 T cell receptor beta chains sequenced from a single sample in a study of T cells in Graves' hyperthyroidism and ophthalmopathy. What was amplified from RNA transcripts were TCR beta CDR3 regions. First-round RT-PCR of the TCR CDR3 relied on the HTBI primer set. A single record per CDR3 protein comes from TCRdb applying MiXCR to the multiplex PCR reads. Of approximately 410,000 distinct CDR3 sequences listed, about 14% are singletons. Input material: blood. The receptors were sampled from a man aged 18 to 35 with Graves' ophthalmopathy.

This clonotype was detected many times. The rearrangement joins TRBV2 to TRBJ2-2, with 7 bases identical to TRBD2. Germline trimming cut 3 bases from V and 1 base from J; bases unmatched to any gene: 2. From germline, CDR1 is SNHLY and CDR2 FYNNEI. CDR3 length: 15 amino acids. The CDR3, as DNA: TGTGCCAGCAGTGAGCTAGCGGTGAACACCGGGGAGCTGTTTTTT. Protein: CASSELAVNTGELFF. The whole variable domain, remainder taken from reference TRBV2 and TRBJ2-2, is EPEVTQTPSHQVTQMGQEVILRCVPISNHLYFYWYRQILGQKVEFLVSFYNNEISEKSEIFDDQFSVERPDGSNFTLKIRSTKLEDSAMYFCASSELAVNTGELFFGEGSRLTVL.

This clonotype appeared a few times. V is TRBV20-1 and J is TRBJ2-7; a possible D gene is TRBD2 (5 bases). The CDR3 totals 18 residues. V was trimmed by 0 bases and J by 3 bases, leaving 24 bases between them. CDR1 and CDR2 (germline): DFQATT, SNEGSKA (reference sequence). Here the CDR3 reads CSARDQEGFGLRDYEQYF. DNA of the CDR3: TGCAGTGCTAGAGATCAAGAGGGTTTTGGATTGAGGGACTACGAGCAGTACTTC.

Concerning this clonotype: A clone one base away is much larger, so this may be a read error. The chain employs TRBV30 and TRBJ2-7; tentative D call: TRBD1 (5 bases). The germline CDR1 and CDR2 sequences are GTSNPN and SVGIG (reference sequence). Trimming cost V 2 bases and J 5 bases, with 13 bases left between them. The CDR3 has 13 residues. This CDR3 is CAWSWIGVNEQYF. The CDR3 coding sequence is TGTGCCTGGAGTTGGATAGGGGTCAACGAGCAGTACTTC.

This clonotype showed up just a few times. The J gene is TRBJ2-1, the V gene TRBV10-1; D is perhaps TRBD2 (6 bases). The CDR3 is 14 amino acids. V lost 3 bases, J lost 7 bases, and 13 bases lay in between. Germline V gene sequence: CDR1 WNHNN, CDR2 SYGVQD (reference sequence). DNA for the CDR3: TGCGCCAGCAGTGACGGCGGGAACGGTAATGAGCAGTTCTTC. Its protein product is CASSDGGNGNEQFF.

The V gene is TRBV19, the J gene TRBJ2-3; 9 bases map to TRBD1. J lost 3 bases, V lost 2 bases, and 6 bases had no gene match. The germline V gene has CDR1 LNHDA and CDR2 SQIVND (reference sequence). The CDR3 spans 16 residues. The CDR3 DNA sequence: TGTGCCAGTAGTATAAGAGGACAGGGGAGAACAGATACGCAGTATTTT. This gives the protein CASSIRGQGRTDTQYF.

Details on this clonotype: A read error may explain this, as a much larger clone is one base away. The genes are TRBV5-1 and TRBJ2-7, with a weak D call TRBD1 (8 bases). From germline, CDR1 is SGHRS and CDR2 YFSETQ. The CDR3 covers 15 residues. In DNA, the CDR3 is TGCGCCAACAGCTTGGGGGGGACAGGTCACTACGAGCAGTACTTC. Its translation is CANSLGGTGHYEQYF.

This clonotype was seen many times. The CDR3 spells CAWSPLGGASYEQYF. CDR3 DNA sequence: TGTGCCTGGAGTCCCCTAGGGGGCGCTTCTTACGAGCAGTACTTC. The chain joins TRBV30 to TRBJ2-7; TRBD1 matches at 7 bases. CDR3 size: 15 residues. Germline loops: CDR1 GTSNPN, CDR2 SVGIG (reference sequence). The V gene end was trimmed by 2 bases and the J gene end by 4 bases; junction bases not matched to a gene: 11.

In regard to this clonotype: A clone one base away is much larger, so this may be a read error. The chain links TRBV20-1 to TRBJ2-3; D gene ambiguous. Per germline, CDR1 DFQATT and CDR2 SNEGSKA (reference sequence). The V and J ends lost 4 bases and 6 bases respectively, with 17 bases between them. This CDR3 is built from 14 residues. CDR3 sequence (DNA): TGCAGTGCTAAATTAAACGCTAGAGACGATACGCAGTATTTT. It encodes CSAKLNARDDTQYF.

This clonotype has ten or more counts. The genes are TRBV20-1 and TRBJ2-1; D is undetermined. This CDR3 is 14 amino acids long. Trimming took off 0 bases at V and 7 bases at J, with 13 bases between the two ends. Germline V CDR1 and CDR2: DFQATT, SNEGSKA (reference sequence). The CDR3: CSARDIRIGNEQFF. The CDR3 region has the DNA TGCAGTGCTAGAGATATCCGTATCGGGAATGAGCAGTTCTTC.

At least ten counts were recorded for this clonotype. The chain is built from TRBV20-1 and TRBJ2-7; 12 bases align to TRBD1. Germline V lookup: CDR1 DFQATT, CDR2 SNEGSKA (reference sequence). J gave up 6 bases and V 5 bases, and 8 bases lay outside the gene matches. The CDR3 sequence is 14 residues long. The CDR3 DNA reads as TGCAGTGCTGTGGGACAGGGGGCATTCGGCGAGCAGTACTTC. It translates to CSAVGQGAFGEQYF.

This clonotype was observed at least ten times. V gene TRBV12-3 or TRBV12-4 combines with J gene TRBJ2-1; 10 nucleotides align to TRBD1. J gave up 9 bases and V 5 bases, and 10 bases lay outside the gene matches. The CDR3 is 15 residues long. This chain's CDR3 is CASSHRDRGHREQFF. Here the CDR3 DNA reads TGTGCCAGCAGTCACCGGGACAGGGGACACCGTGAGCAGTTCTTC.

This clonotype was seen at least ten times. The chain recombines TRBV12-3 or TRBV12-4 with TRBJ2-5; TRBD1 might be the D (5 bases). CDR3 length: 12 amino acids. V lost 4 bases to trimming and J lost 4 bases, with 7 bases between them. The CDR3 DNA follows: TGTGCCAGCAGTTCAGGGATAGAGACCCAGTACTTC. Translation gives CASSSGIETQYF.

The chain employs TRBV6-1 and TRBJ1-4; D gene uncertain. The V and J ends lost 1 base and 8 bases respectively, with 17 bases between them. Per germline, CDR1 MNHNS and CDR2 SASEGT. The CDR3 runs 16 residues. The DNA for the CDR3 is TGTGCCAGCAGTGAAGTGGGTCTCTACTCCAGGGAAAAACTGTTTTTT. Amino acids: CASSEVGLYSREKLFF.

This chain uses TRBV19 with TRBJ2-5; D not certain. Trimming removed 0 bases at V and 1 base at J, with 15 bases between. The CDR3 runs 17 residues. Germline assignment: CDR1 LNHDA and CDR2 SQIVND (reference sequence). CDR3 amino acids: CASSIEPLHGAQETQYF. CDR3 DNA sequence: TGTGCCAGTAGTATAGAACCCCTACACGGCGCCCAAGAGACCCAGTACTTC.

This clonotype was observed at least ten times. CDR3 nucleotides: TGTGCCAGCAGCTTATTATCAGAGACCCAGTACTTC. It yields the protein CASSLLSETQYF. The chain recombines TRBV7-6 with TRBJ2-5, with D unclear. The ends were cut back, 2 bases at V and 4 bases at J, with 5 bases in the middle. The CDR3 length is 12 residues. Germline V gene data show CDR1 as SGHVS and CDR2 as FNYEAQ.

This clonotype was found many times. The chain carries TRBV3-1 and TRBJ2-7, with 8 bases aligning to TRBD2. Germline V gene sequence: CDR1 LGHDT, CDR2 YNNKEL (reference sequence). There are 15 residues in the CDR3. V trimming: 5 bases; J trimming: 0 bases; junction bases outside the gene matches: 6. The CDR3 region is CASSSISGVSYEQYF. The DNA for the CDR3 is TGTGCCAGCAGCTCCATTAGCGGGGTCTCCTACGAGCAGTACTTC.

Ten or more counts support this clonotype. The chain joins TRBV7-9 to TRBJ2-5, with 7 nucleotides matching TRBD1. The germline gives CDR1 SEHNR, CDR2 FQNEAQ (reference sequence). The CDR3 has 15 residues. J lost 1 base, V lost 5 bases, and 7 bases had no gene match. CDR3 sequence reads: CASSPGQMSQETQYF. In DNA, the CDR3 is TGTGCCAGCAGCCCGGGACAGATGAGCCAAGAGACCCAGTACTTC. Full variable domain (remainder filled in from reference TRBV7-9 and TRBJ2-5): DTGVSQNPRHKITKRGQNVTFRCDPISEHNRLYWYRQTLGQGPEFLTYFQNEAQLEKSRLLSDRFSAERPKGSFSTLEIQRTEQGDSAMYLCASSPGQMSQETQYFGPGTRLLVL.

At least ten counts were recorded for this clonotype. The chain employs TRBV10-3 and TRBJ2-1, with TRBD2 identical over 10 bases. After removal of 1 base from V and 8 bases from J, the junction contained 5 bases not matched to a gene. This CDR3 is 15 amino acids long. The germline V gene encodes CDR1 ENHRY and CDR2 SYGVKD. CDR3 loop: CAISEWLAGGYEQFF. The CDR3 DNA is TGTGCCATCAGTGAGTGGTTAGCGGGAGGCTATGAGCAGTTCTTC.

This clonotype was picked up a small number of times. The V gene is TRBV10-2, the J gene TRBJ2-7; 7 bases are a match to TRBD2. Trimming took 7 bases from V and 2 from J; bases not matched to a gene: 5. The CDR3 contains 13 residues. Germline V gene data show CDR1 as WSHSY and CDR2 as SAAADI. CDR3 nucleotides: TGCGCCAGCACTCCTAGCGGAACCTACGAGCAGTACTTC. As protein: CASTPSGTYEQYF.

This clonotype has ten or more counts. The chain recombines TRBV5-1 with TRBJ2-1; TRBD2 matches 7 bases. CDR1 SGHRS and CDR2 YFSETQ come from the germline V gene. The CDR3 runs 13 residues. The ends lost 5 bases at V and 5 bases at J; junction bases unmatched: 4. This chain's CDR3 is CASSRGLNNEQFF. The CDR3 DNA sequence: TGCGCCAGCAGTAGGGGACTAAACAATGAGCAGTTCTTC.

This clonotype was detected many times. The J gene is TRBJ2-3, the V gene TRBV2; 10 bases are a match to TRBD2. With V trimmed by 4 bases and J by 6 bases, 1 base remained unmatched. The length of the CDR3 is 13 residues. Germline CDR1 is SNHLY and CDR2 is FYNNEI. CDR3 sequence: CASSVLAGDTQYF. CDR3 DNA sequence: TGTGCCAGCAGTGTACTAGCGGGGGATACGCAGTATTTT.

This clonotype was found many times. This rearrangement joins TRBV9 to TRBJ2-3; 8 bases are a match to TRBD2. The CDR3 extends over 16 amino acids. Germline V CDR1 and CDR2: SGDLS, YYNGEE. With V trimmed by 0 bases and J by 4 bases, 7 bases remained unmatched. The DNA for the CDR3 is TGTGCCAGCAGCGTAGCCCCGGGACTAGGAGCAGATACGCAGTATTTT. This gives the protein CASSVAPGLGADTQYF.

V usage is TRBV6-2 or TRBV6-3 and J usage is TRBJ1-5; D is uncertain. CDR1 MNHEY and CDR2 SVGEGT come from the germline V gene. The V end lost 4 bases, the J end lost 4 bases, and 8 bases lay between the germline ends. The CDR3 covers 13 residues. The CDR3 DNA follows: TGTGCCAGCAGTTCTGGGCTTAATCAGCCCCAGCATTTT. Protein: CASSSGLNQPQHF.

V usage is TRBV11-2 and J usage is TRBJ1-4; 8 positions agree with TRBD1. Losses at the gene ends were 8 bases for V and 8 bases for J; bases not matched to a gene: 7. Germline V gives CDR1 SGHAT, CDR2 FQNNGV. This CDR3 spans 13 amino acids. The CDR3 DNA follows: TGTGCCAGCGGCAGGGGGACAGGAGAAAAACTGTTTTTT. This gives the protein CASGRGTGEKLFF.

This clonotype was counted many times. This rearrangement joins TRBV20-1 to TRBJ1-1, with D maybe TRBD1 (5 bases). V was clipped by 2 bases and J by 1 base, with 8 bases between them. The germline V gene has CDR1 DFQATT and CDR2 SNEGSKA (reference sequence). The CDR3 totals 13 residues. In DNA form, the CDR3 reads TGCAGTGCTAGACAGGGTCCGAACACTGAAGCTTTCTTT. It translates to CSARQGPNTEAFF.

The chain carries TRBV19 and TRBJ1-5; 7 bases align to TRBD1. Germline lookup yields CDR1 LNHDA and CDR2 SQIVND (reference sequence). The CDR3 spans 13 residues. The V and J ends lost 9 bases and 7 bases, in that order; junction bases with no gene match: 9. The CDR3 loop is CASKRGPGQPQHF. The CDR3 nucleotides read TGTGCCAGCAAAAGGGGGCCGGGACAGCCCCAGCATTTT.

This clonotype was seen repeatedly, ten times or more. The gene calls are TRBV11-2 and TRBJ2-5; D is undetermined. V was trimmed by 5 bases and J by 4 bases, leaving 8 bases between them. The CDR3 contains 12 residues. Germline V gives CDR1 SGHAT, CDR2 FQNNGV. The CDR3 is CASSLEGETQYF. The CDR3 DNA reads as TGTGCCAGCAGCCTGGAAGGAGAGACCCAGTACTTC.

This chain joins TRBV19 and TRBJ2-2; D call uncertain. Germline V gene sequence: CDR1 LNHDA, CDR2 SQIVND (reference sequence). The V end was cut by 3 bases, the J end by 6 bases, with 8 bases between. The CDR3 extends over 13 amino acids. CDR3 protein: CASSMMESGELFF. The CDR3 nucleotides read TGTGCCAGTAGTATGATGGAGTCCGGGGAGCTGTTTTTT.

This clonotype was found many times. V is TRBV10-3 and J is TRBJ1-1; TRBD1 might be the D (5 bases). V was pared by 0 bases and J by 4 bases, with 9 bases between. Germline V gives CDR1 ENHRY, CDR2 SYGVKD. The CDR3 is 14 amino acids. CDR3 sequence: CAISESGGSTEAFF. The CDR3, as DNA: TGTGCCATCAGTGAGTCTGGGGGGAGCACTGAAGCTTTCTTT.

Many counts were recorded for this clonotype. V gene TRBV7-9 combines with J gene TRBJ2-7; D not resolved. The CDR3 contains 14 residues. The V and J ends lost 1 base and 7 bases respectively, with 14 bases between them. Germline V gives CDR1 SEHNR, CDR2 FQNEAQ (reference sequence). CDR3 sequence reads: CASSLGQQVREQYF. In DNA form, the CDR3 reads TGTGCCAGCAGCTTAGGGCAGCAAGTGAGGGAGCAGTACTTC.